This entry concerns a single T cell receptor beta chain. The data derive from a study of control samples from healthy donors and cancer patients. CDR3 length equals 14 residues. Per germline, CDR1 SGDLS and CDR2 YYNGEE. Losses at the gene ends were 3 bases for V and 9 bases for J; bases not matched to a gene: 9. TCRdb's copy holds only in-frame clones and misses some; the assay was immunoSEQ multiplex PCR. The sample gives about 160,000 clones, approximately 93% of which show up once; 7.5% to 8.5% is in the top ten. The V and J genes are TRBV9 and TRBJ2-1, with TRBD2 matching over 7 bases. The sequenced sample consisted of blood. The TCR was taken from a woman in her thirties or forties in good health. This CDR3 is CASSAPGGFSEQFF. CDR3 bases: TGTGCCAGCAGCGCCCCCGGGGGGTTCAGTGAGCAGTTCTTC.